The present T cell receptor beta chain was sequenced within a study of blood T cells in healthy people across ages. V shed 4 bases and J 2 bases; nucleotides not matched to a gene: 11. The CDR3 covers 16 residues. The V gene's germline CDR1 is SGHRS and CDR2 YFSETQ. Primers used in a second PCR of roughly 6 to 11 cycles were a sample-barcoded 5' primer and a J-beta primer mix. A template-switch adaptor containing 12 random nucleotides labeled each cDNA molecule. TCRdb re-called the 5' RACE reads with MiXCR, one entry per CDR3 protein. Here the sample spans more than 650,000 distinct CDR3 sequences, about 20% being singletons. Healthy Caucasian individuals from Russia aged about 6 to 95 were enrolled as donors.

The sequencing sample was made of blood. V is TRBV5-1 and J is TRBJ2-5, with TRBD1 identical over 7 bases. The source is a man between 65 and 80 years old in good health. The CDR3 coding sequence is TGCGCCAGCAGCCGAGATAGGGACAGAGATCAAGAGACCCAGTACTTC. Its protein is CASSRDRDRDQETQYF.